This T cell receptor beta chain came from a study of beta chain features in type 1 diabetes. Study-wide points: Highly expressing activated T cells could be over-counted with a cDNA template. PCR might favor shorter templates, equally in patients and controls.

This clone was seen a handful of times. Its antigen is not known. The ends were cut back, 5 bases at V and 6 bases at J, with 14 bases in the middle. The CDR3 totals 15 residues. CDR1 MGHRA and CDR2 YSYEKL come from the germline V gene. The isolated RNA, all of it, was reverse transcribed, so expressed TCRB transcripts were what got sequenced. Here immunoSEQ multiplex PCR was the method, and the copy in TCRdb shows in-frame clones only, minus some. The repertoire has hundreds of thousands of clones, roughly 16% of them found once; the top ten carry under 0.095%. This clonotype was sampled from a man between 18 and 35 years old in good health. Material: naive CD4+ T cells from blood. This chain uses TRBV4-1 with TRBJ1-6; D is perhaps TRBD1 (6 bases). The DNA of the CDR3 is TGCGCCAGCAGCGCCCGAACAGGGTTTAATTCACCCCTCCACTTT. As protein: CASSARTGFNSPLHF.